This T cell receptor (beta chain) emerged from a study of blood T cell repertoires in COVID-19. Overall study context: Donors in the United States, Italy and Spain gave samples during acute or convalescent COVID-19.

Between the trimmed V and J ends, which lost 7 bases and 0 bases, there was a span of 10 bases. CDR3 size: 14 residues. Per the original methods: For nucleated cells, counts were estimated from reference gene primer amplification. Sequenced by immunoSEQ multiplex PCR; TCRdb stores in-frame clones only, minus some. V and J calls and clone size are as listed in that table; D and trimming were resolved from the DNA. Here the sample spans about 380,000 clones, 90% being singletons. The specimen sequenced was peripheral blood. The chain has TRBV23-1 and TRBJ1-5, with no clear D. TRBV23-1 is noted as an ORF with a role that remains uncertain. The sequence was obtained from a man younger than 35 with active or convalescent COVID-19. This chain's CDR3 is CASTRGYSNQPQHF. CDR3 nucleotide sequence: TGCGCCAGCACAAGAGGGTATAGCAATCAGCCCCAGCATTTT.